A single T cell receptor beta chain is shown here with its context. Antigen unknown. The entry originates in a study of T cell responses to AZD1222 COVID-19 vaccine. Study-wide results and caveats: Per reports, nearly half of all spike-specific TCRs target regions that are unmutated in variants.

Only in-frame clones appear in the TCRdb table, and some are missing; sequencing was by immunoSEQ multiplex PCR. The table lists some 120,000 clones, nearly 90% of them singletons, with almost 4.5% in the top ten. The specimen was peripheral blood, collected on day 0 of AZD1222 vaccination. The sequence derives from an adult in good health.

CDR3 region: CASSYSRGSYGYTF. As DNA, the CDR3 is TGTGCCAGCAGTTACTCGCGGGGTTCGTATGGCTACACCTTC. V usage is TRBV6-5 and J usage is TRBJ1-2; D uncertain. Trimming left V 0 bases short and J 5 bases short, with 10 bases between. This CDR3 region has 14 residues. Germline V lookup: CDR1 MNHEY, CDR2 SVGAGI.